This TCR beta chain was identified in a study of blood T cells in healthy people across ages (dated by TCRdb to between 2015 and 2016). Regarding the complete study: Template switching captured roughly one uniquely barcoded TCR beta cDNA molecule per two T cells in model experiments. Donors of different ages were randomly distributed across sequencing lanes to avoid experimental bias. Four age groups were formed from the donors: young (average approximately 16 years), middle-aged (around 41), aged (under 70) and long-lived (about 75). Using deep sequencing normalized with unique cDNA molecular identifiers, the study measured how TCR beta repertoire diversity changes with age. For two donors (one aged 18 to 29 and one aged 80 or older), the study analyzed two additional independent replicas of 1 million unique cDNA reads from the same blood draw.

This clonotype came up a few times. The target of this receptor is not known. There are no base qualities to consult, and no much larger clone falls within one base. The paper as a whole reports these results and caveats: Observed TCR beta diversity per million T cells fell roughly linearly with age, and a significant reduction was already apparent by age around 40. Observed TCR beta diversity correlated strongly with the percentage of naive T cells measured by flow cytometry. Compared with the aged group, more naive CD4+ T cells, fewer expanded clones and increased TCR diversity were shown by the long-lived group, suggesting age selection. Since profiling was done on bulk unsorted PBMCs, naive and antigen-experienced compartments could not be conclusively compared. Total diversity estimates from one million sequenced T cells were considered lower bounds and underestimates. Because donor CMV infection status was unknown, age-related changes in expanded clonotypes were potentially confounded.

V is pruned by 2 bases and J by 2 bases, leaving 3 bases of the junction without a gene match. Counted from cysteine to phenylalanine, this CDR3 has 14 amino acids. This entry keeps only the CDR3 DNA: 42 bases, framed from base 1. From a lookup of the germline V gene, CDR1 and CDR2 are SGDLS and YYNGEE. The donors were roughly 39 Caucasian individuals from Russia, aged about 6 to 100 years, who were systemically healthy. Roughly 10 milliliters of peripheral blood were drawn from each donor into EDTA-treated Vacutainer tubes. Ficoll-Paque density-gradient centrifugation was used to isolate PBMCs, with at least 6.5 million per sample. Total RNA was extracted from PBMCs with Trizol reagent, with at least 5 micrograms obtained per sample. For every donor, flow cytometry on a PBMC aliquot measured the percentage of naive CD45RAhigh/CD27high T cells. The library was generated by 5' RACE. Instrument on record: Illumina HiSeq 2500. A second PCR of roughly 6 to 11 cycles was performed with a sample-barcoded 5' primer and a J-beta primer mix. Each TCR beta cDNA molecule received a unique molecular identifier from a template-switch 5' adaptor carrying 12 random nucleotides. Each sample yielded at least 2.5 million CDR3-containing paired-end reads. First-strand cDNA synthesis was performed from all RNA using the Mint cDNA synthesis kit, with priming by a TRBC-specific oligonucleotide. Following uracil-DNA glycosylase treatment, all cDNA underwent a first 18-cycle PCR with the universal primers M1SS and BC2_uni_R. The original methods were these. For normalization, 1 million high-quality reads, each with a distinct molecular identifier, were randomly selected from each sample. Instead of being binned into consensus sequences, reads that shared molecular identifiers were thrown out. MiTCR, set to a Q25 quality threshold and the strictest error-elimination algorithm, was used for CDR3 identification, clonotype clustering and error correction. A nonparametric unseen species model with Euler transformation was used to estimate lower-bound total TCR beta diversity. TCRdb reprocessing: public reads trimmed at Q25 with fastp, clones called with MiXCR, in-frame beta chains kept. Records with the same CDR3 protein are collapsed into one entry carrying the most frequent genes and DNA. TCRdb's processing, not the authors', yielded these V and J calls. For this sample there are roughly 1,500,000 distinct CDR3 sequences; 42% appear just once. 6.5% to 10% of the sample rests with the top ten.

The receptor comes from a woman aged 18-30 years in good health. Specimen: blood. The chain joins TRBV9 to TRBJ2-5; the junction holds 7 bases that match TRBD2. CDR3 sequence: CASSVSGEQETQYF. In nucleotide form, the sequence is TGTGCCAGCAGCGTCAGCGGGGAGCAAGAGACCCAGTACTTC.